This T cell receptor (beta chain) was recovered during a study of cytomegalovirus exposure and HLA in healthy donors. The PCR made use of 60 Vbeta and 13 Jbeta primers. In the original analysis: In a later analysis, the count reached about 80 million unique TCR beta chains, with 10 million to 14 million shared. Using immunoSEQ multiplex PCR, the repertoire was profiled, and TCRdb retains in-frame clones only, with some absent. The V and J calls and the clone size are those of that table, but D and trimming were determined from the DNA. This table has 100,000 to 150,000 clones, 60% to 85% appearing once. Whole-study findings and limits: Productive rates of about 87% or about 30% were seen for most TCR beta V segments in an earlier analysis. When analyzed later, the rates of TCR association showed variation by HLA locus, with DRB1 the most and HLA-C the fewest.

Between the trimmed V and J ends, which lost 5 bases and 0 bases, there was a span of 10 bases. The length of the CDR3 is 14 residues. The germline V gene encodes CDR1 LNHDA and CDR2 SQIVND (reference sequence). Donors had nominal health at sampling but likely had unrecorded immune exposures. As for this clone: Its antigen is not known.

Sample: PBMCs. The chain employs TRBV19 and TRBJ1-1; D remains ambiguous. This TCR was sampled from a woman aged 18-35 years in good health and CMV-seronegative. CDR3 DNA sequence: TGTGCCAGTAGTGACTGGGTCATGAACACTGAAGCTTTCTTT. Translating gives CASSDWVMNTEAFF.